The 30 T cell receptor beta chains listed next were all sequenced from one sample in a study of spatial heterogeneity in lung cancer. TCRdb reprocessed the 5' RACE reads via MiXCR and lists one record per CDR3 protein. The sample records about 29,000 distinct CDR3 sequences, under 11% being singletons. Indicated time point: blood at routine non-recurrence follow-up after resection. Specimen: PBMCs, collected at follow-up. All receptors come from a female donor with early-stage non-small cell lung cancer.

The chain uses TRBV7-9 and TRBJ2-3; 11 bases line up with TRBD1. From germline, CDR1 is SEHNR and CDR2 FQNEAQ (reference sequence). This CDR3 contains 17 residues. The ends lost 2 bases at V and 1 base at J; junction bases unmatched: 5. The chain's CDR3 is CASSLWTGGSRTDTQYF. CDR3 nucleotide sequence: TGTGCCAGCAGCTTATGGACAGGGGGCTCCCGCACAGATACGCAGTATTTT.

The chain uses TRBV28 and TRBJ2-7, with 7 bases lining up with TRBD1. This CDR3 has 13 amino acids. CDR1 MDHEN and CDR2 SYDVKM come from the germline V gene. The V and J ends lost 4 bases and 6 bases, in that order; junction bases with no gene match: 6. The CDR3 nucleotides are TGTGCCAGCAGTTGGCGAGGGGGCGCCGAGCAGTACTTC. This sequence encodes CASSWRGGAEQYF. The full variable domain, its missing parts supplied by reference TRBV28 and TRBJ2-7, is DVKVTQSSRYLVKRTGEKVFLECVQDMDHENMFWYRQDPGLGLRLIYFSYDVKMKEKGDIPEGYSVSREKKERFSLILESASTNQTSMYLCASSWRGGAEQYFGPGTRLTVT.

The chain couples TRBV19 to TRBJ2-7, with 9 bases matching TRBD1. CDR3 length equals 16 residues. Germline V gene sequence: CDR1 LNHDA, CDR2 SQIVND (reference sequence). V shed 2 bases, J shed 3 bases, and the junction held 8 bases outside the gene matches. The CDR3 region has the DNA TGTGCCAGTAGTATATCCGCCGGGACAGGGAACTACGAGCAGTACTTC. It specifies CASSISAGTGNYEQYF. Variable domain in full (rest from reference TRBV19 and TRBJ2-7): DGGITQSPKYLFRKEGQNVTLSCEQNLNHDAMYWYRQDPGQGLRLIYYSQIVNDFQKGDIAEGYSVSREKKESFPLTVTSAQKNPTAFYLCASSISAGTGNYEQYFGPGTRLTVT.

This clonotype was detected many times. The rearrangement uses TRBV7-2 and TRBJ1-1, with unresolved D. The CDR3 has 17 residues. Trimming removed 1 base at V and 0 bases at J, with 15 bases between. Germline lookup yields CDR1 SGHTA and CDR2 FQGNSA. DNA for the CDR3: TGTGCCAGCAGCTTAGTCTTTTCGGGCAGGATGAACACTGAAGCTTTCTTT. Translated: CASSLVFSGRMNTEAFF. The whole variable domain, remainder taken from reference TRBV7-2 and TRBJ1-1, is GAGVSQSPSNKVTEKGKDVELRCDPISGHTALYWYRQSLGQGLEFLIYFQGNSAPDKSGLPSDRFSAERTGGSVSTLTIQRTQQEDSAVYLCASSLVFSGRMNTEAFFGQGTRLTVV.

This clonotype occurred a few times. The V and J genes are TRBV5-1 and TRBJ2-7; D may be TRBD2 (6 bases). V lost 1 base, J lost 2 bases, and 10 bases lay in between. This CDR3 has 14 amino acids. Germline V gives CDR1 SGHRS, CDR2 YFSETQ. DNA for the CDR3: TGCGCCAGCAGCTTGTACCCGGGGGCCTACGAGCAGTACTTC. This gives the protein CASSLYPGAYEQYF. Using reference TRBV5-1 and TRBJ2-7 for the parts outside the CDR3, the full variable domain is KAGVTQTPRYLIKTRGQQVTLSCSPISGHRSVSWYQQTPGQGLQFLFEYFSETQRNKGNFPGRFSGRQFSNSRSEMNVSTLELGDSALYLCASSLYPGAYEQYFGPGTRLTVT.

Ten or more counts support this clonotype. J is TRBJ2-7 and V is TRBV7-2; a weak D match, TRBD2 (6 bases). This CDR3 spans 13 amino acids. Germline V gene sequence: CDR1 SGHTA, CDR2 FQGNSA. With 5 bases removed from V and 7 bases from J, the gap between germline ends came to 15 bases. The CDR3 here is CASSHARDWEQYF. DNA for the CDR3: TGTGCCAGCAGCCATGCCCGGGACTGGGAGCAGTACTTC.

This clonotype was observed at least ten times. V usage is TRBV18 and J usage is TRBJ1-1; unclear D gene. The V and J ends lost 2 bases and 7 bases respectively, with 8 bases between them. Germline V CDR1 and CDR2: KGHSH, LQKENI. This CDR3 region has 12 residues. The CDR3 protein is CASSPESFEAFF. The DNA for the CDR3 is TGTGCCAGCTCACCAGAGAGTTTTGAAGCTTTCTTT.

The sample holds many counts of this clonotype. The V call is TRBV11-2, the J call TRBJ2-5; 9 nucleotides match TRBD2. Germline V gene lookup returns CDR1 SGHAT and CDR2 FQNNGV. V lost 3 bases and J lost 5; bases outside the gene matches: 7. This CDR3 has 15 residues. CDR3 bases: TGTGCCAGCAGCTTCGGGCTAGCGGGGACGGAGACCCAGTACTTC. It codes for CASSFGLAGTETQYF.

The V call is TRBV10-3, the J call TRBJ2-3, with a possible D match to TRBD1 (5 bases). CDR1 is ENHRY and CDR2 is SYGVKD in the germline V gene. Trimming stripped 1 base from V and 4 bases from J, with 9 bases between. The CDR3 covers 14 residues. The CDR3 DNA is TGTGCCATCAGTGAGTTGATAGGGGCAGATACGCAGTATTTT. The encoded protein is CAISELIGADTQYF.

The CDR3 DNA reads as TGCAGTGCTGTTCTCAGGCCGCCTTTAGGGACAGATACGCAGTATTTT. This codes for CSAVLRPPLGTDTQYF. This chain joins TRBV20-1 and TRBJ2-3; D gene ambiguous. V lost 5 bases and J 3 bases, leaving 21 bases between the germline ends. The germline gives CDR1 DFQATT, CDR2 SNEGSKA (reference sequence). This CDR3 has 16 amino acids.

The chain links TRBV4-3 to TRBJ1-2; unclear D gene. Trimming took 1 base from V and 2 from J, leaving 11 bases between them. In germline, CDR1 is LGHNA, CDR2 YSLEER. The CDR3 contains 15 residues. CDR3 in amino acids: CASSQALKTNYGYTF. The CDR3 DNA reads TGCGCCAGCAGCCAAGCTCTGAAGACAAACTATGGCTACACCTTC.

At least ten counts were recorded for this clonotype. The J gene is TRBJ2-1, the V gene TRBV20-1; tentatively, D is TRBD2 (5 bases). The CDR3 consists of 15 residues. V lost 1 base and J lost 9, with 19 bases in between. Germline loops: CDR1 DFQATT, CDR2 SNEGSKA (reference sequence). CDR3 in DNA: TGCAGTGCTAGAGGCCCATCCCTAAATGAGGGTGAGCAGTTCTTC. Protein sequence: CSARGPSLNEGEQFF.

This clonotype was picked up a small number of times. The chain employs TRBV7-8 and TRBJ1-2, with D maybe TRBD1 (5 bases). V was shortened by 1 base and J by 2 bases, with 8 bases between the two germline ends. The CDR3 has 14 residues. Germline lookup yields CDR1 SGHVS and CDR2 FQNEAQ. The CDR3 reads CASSLDAGNYGYTF. The CDR3 coding sequence is TGTGCCAGCAGCTTAGACGCAGGGAACTATGGCTACACCTTC.

This clonotype was observed at least ten times. The chain is built from TRBV14 and TRBJ2-5; 8 bases align to TRBD2. The CDR3 is 16 residues long. V lost 4 bases and J lost 6; bases outside the gene matches: 13. Germline values: CDR1 SGHDN, CDR2 FVKESK. In nucleotides, the CDR3 is TGTGCCAGCAGCCCACGGGGGGGTGCCGGAGGAAAGACCCAGTACTTC. This sequence encodes CASSPRGGAGGKTQYF. The variable domain in full, with the rest retrieved from reference TRBV14 and TRBJ2-5, is EAGVTQFPSHSVIEKGQTVTLRCDPISGHDNLYWYRRVMGKEIKFLLHFVKESKQDESGMPNNRFLAERTGGTYSTLKVQPAELEDSGVYFCASSPRGGAGGKTQYFGPGTRLLVL.

The table lists this clonotype with a few counts. The V and J genes are TRBV15 and TRBJ1-1; D possibly corresponds to TRBD1 (5 bases). Trimming pared 9 bases from V and 8 bases from J, leaving 25 bases between. Germline V gene data show CDR1 as LNHNV and CDR2 as YYDKDF (reference sequence). This CDR3 contains 15 residues. CDR3 sequence (DNA): TGTGCCACTAGCCCTACGGAGACAGTACCTCTGGAAGCTTTCTTT. Its protein product is CATSPTETVPLEAFF. The full variable domain, completed using reference TRBV15 and TRBJ1-1, is DAMVIQNPRYQVTQFGKPVTLSCSQTLNHNVMYWYQQKSSQAPKLLFHYYDKDFNNEADTPDNFQSRRPNTSFCFLDIRSPGLGDTAMYLCATSPTETVPLEAFFGQGTRLTVV.

This clonotype was detected ten times or more. The V gene is TRBV5-8, the J gene TRBJ2-2; D might be TRBD1 (6 bases). Germline CDR1 is SGHTS and CDR2 is YDEGEE. V gave up 6 bases and J gave up 0 bases, with 15 bases separating them. The CDR3 loop spans 16 amino acids. CDR3: CASTRQVSANTGELFF. The CDR3 nucleotides are TGTGCCAGCACCCGACAGGTCTCCGCGAACACCGGGGAGCTGTTTTTT.

This clonotype occurred a few times. The chain carries TRBV3-1 and TRBJ1-1; no definite D call. The CDR3 has 14 amino acids. Germline CDR1 LGHDT, CDR2 YNNKEL (reference sequence). Between the trimmed V and J ends, which lost 1 base and 1 base, there was a span of 7 bases. The CDR3, as DNA: TGTGCCAGCAGCCAAGTGCGGACGAACACTGAAGCTTTCTTT. Translation: CASSQVRTNTEAFF.

This clonotype turned up a few times. The chain couples TRBV2 to TRBJ2-2, with 7 bases that match TRBD2. The CDR3 length is 15 residues. Trimming cost V 6 bases and J 1 base; bases outside gene matches: 5. Germline V lookup: CDR1 SNHLY, CDR2 FYNNEI. The CDR3 reads CASSRLAVNTGELFF. The CDR3 DNA sequence: TGTGCCAGCAGCAGGCTAGCGGTGAACACCGGGGAGCTGTTTTTT.

Only a few counts were recorded for this clonotype. The J gene is TRBJ2-1, the V gene TRBV12-3 or TRBV12-4; 9 nucleotides agree with TRBD2. Trimming cost V 6 bases and J 2 bases; bases outside gene matches: 5. CDR3 length: 15 amino acids. The CDR3 region is CASRHSGGPYNEQFF. DNA of the CDR3: TGTGCCAGCAGACATAGCGGGGGACCCTACAATGAGCAGTTCTTC.

This clonotype was observed many times. The chain couples TRBV7-2 to TRBJ2-3; unclear D gene. Germline V CDR1 and CDR2: SGHTA, FQGNSA. This CDR3 contains 20 residues. With 1 base removed from V and 7 bases from J, the gap between germline ends came to 30 bases. CDR3 sequence (DNA): TGTGCCAGCAGCTTAGGCCTGACGCTCCTTTCGGTCGGAGCGCAGTATACGCAGTATTTT. Protein: CASSLGLTLLSVGAQYTQYF.

Ten or more counts support this clonotype. The chain recombines TRBV28 with TRBJ2-1; D call uncertain. V shed 5 bases and J shed 6 bases, with 17 bases lying between them. The CDR3 runs to 15 residues. CDR1 is MDHEN, CDR2 SYDVKM, per germline. The CDR3 sequence: CASSRAGNFGNEQFF. The CDR3 DNA is TGTGCCAGCAGTCGGGCAGGAAATTTCGGCAATGAGCAGTTCTTC.

This clonotype was seen ten or more times. The chain links TRBV29-1 to TRBJ2-7, with TRBD1 identical over 8 bases. The CDR3 extends over 15 amino acids. V trimming: 4 bases; J trimming: 6 bases; junction bases outside the gene matches: 14. The germline gives CDR1 SQVTM, CDR2 ANQGSEA. The CDR3 reads CSVGFPGGAYGEQYF. CDR3 sequence (DNA): TGCAGCGTTGGGTTTCCAGGGGGCGCTTACGGCGAGCAGTACTTC.

In its sample, this clonotype was seen a few times. The J gene is TRBJ2-3, the V gene TRBV3-1; D may match TRBD1 or TRBD2 (5 bases each). The V gene lost 1 base and the J gene lost 5 bases, with 13 bases spanning the gap. CDR1 and CDR2 from the germline V gene are LGHDT and YNNKEL (reference sequence). The CDR3 contains 15 residues. The CDR3 protein is CASSQGMGVGDTQYF. CDR3 coding DNA: TGTGCCAGCAGCCAAGGCATGGGGGTGGGAGATACGCAGTATTTT.

This clonotype has at least ten counts. V gene TRBV28 combines with J gene TRBJ2-3; the D gene is possibly TRBD1 (6 bases). Between the trimmed V and J ends, which lost 3 bases and 2 bases, there was a span of 15 bases. There are 16 residues in the CDR3. Germline V lookup: CDR1 MDHEN, CDR2 SYDVKM. CDR3 bases: TGTGCCAGCAGTTTGGGCAGGGGTTCGTCCACAGATACGCAGTATTTT. This translates into CASSLGRGSSTDTQYF.

This clonotype was seen many times. This chain connects TRBV5-6 to TRBJ2-2; no clear D. Germline loops: CDR1 SGHDT, CDR2 YYEEEE. Trimming removed 0 bases at V and 4 bases at J, with 4 bases between. This CDR3 has 13 amino acids. CDR3: CASSLGGTGELFF. The CDR3 nucleotides read TGTGCCAGCAGCTTGGGGGGCACCGGGGAGCTGTTTTTT. Complete variable domain (other parts from reference TRBV5-6 and TRBJ2-2): DAGVTQSPTHLIKTRGQQVTLRCSPKSGHDTVSWYQQALGQGPQFIFQYYEEEERQRGNFPDRFSGHQFPNYSSELNVNALLLGDSALYLCASSLGGTGELFFGEGSRLTVL.

The rearrangement joins TRBV5-6 to TRBJ2-5, with D perhaps matching TRBD2 (6 bases). There are 16 residues in the CDR3. Germline CDR1 SGHDT, CDR2 YYEEEE. V was clipped by 6 bases and J by 2 bases, with 20 bases between them. The CDR3 DNA reads as TGTGCCAGCACCCTGGGGGGTAGCGGCATACAAGAGACCCAGTACTTC. Protein product: CASTLGGSGIQETQYF.

This clonotype was picked up many times. In nucleotides, the CDR3 is TGTGCCAGCAGCAAGGGACAGGACTCCTACGAGCAGTACTTC. Translated, it gives CASSKGQDSYEQYF. The chain is built from TRBV7-9 and TRBJ2-7; TRBD1 aligns across 8 bases. This CDR3 spans 14 amino acids. Trimming at V came to 5 bases and at J to 0 bases, leaving 3 bases not matched to a gene. Germline V gene data show CDR1 as SEHNR and CDR2 as FQNEAQ (reference sequence).

This clonotype was seen more than once but under ten times. The chain employs TRBV7-9 and TRBJ2-3; a possible D gene is TRBD1 (5 bases). CDR3 size: 17 residues. Trimming cost V 5 bases and J 2 bases, with 20 bases left between them. Germline V gene sequence: CDR1 SEHNR, CDR2 FQNEAQ (reference sequence). CDR3 nucleotides: TGTGCCAGCAGCCGCGACCTCGCCTCAGGGATCACAGATACGCAGTATTTT. This translates into CASSRDLASGITDTQYF.

This clonotype was detected many times. V is TRBV6-1 and J is TRBJ2-3, with 9 bases lining up with TRBD2. Germline assignment: CDR1 MNHNS and CDR2 SASEGT. CDR3 length: 13 residues. The V gene end was trimmed by 10 bases and the J gene end by 1 base; junction bases not matched to a gene: 3. The CDR3 region has the DNA TGTGCCAACAGACTAGCGGGCACAGATACGCAGTATTTT. Residues: CANRLAGTDTQYF.

There are many counts of this clonotype. V gene TRBV3-1 combines with J gene TRBJ2-5; the D gene is possibly TRBD1 (6 bases). CDR1 LGHDT and CDR2 YNNKEL come from the germline V gene (reference sequence). This CDR3 region has 15 residues. The V and J ends lost 4 bases and 2 bases respectively, with 14 bases between them. CDR3 sequence reads: CASSPFQGFQETQYF. CDR3 in DNA: TGTGCCAGCAGCCCCTTTCAGGGGTTTCAAGAGACCCAGTACTTC.